The 17 T cell receptor beta chains below come from one sample, sequenced in a study of T-cell reconstitution after alpha-beta-depleted transplantation in children (dated by TCRdb to the mid-2010s). Interpreted using the paper, the treatment or condition label stands for: allogeneic hematopoietic cell transplantation with graft depleted of TCRalphabeta T cells and CD19 B cells. Library method: PCR. Sequencer: Illumina HiSeq 2500. To normalize quantification of the TCRbeta repertoire, the TCR libraries were built with molecular barcoding that relied on unique molecular identifiers. TCRdb reprocessed the public reads (quality trimming at Q25 with fastp, clone calling with MiXCR) and kept in-frame beta chains. Every CDR3 protein is listed once, alongside the most common genes and DNA of its rows. This sample is represented by around 670,000 distinct CDR3 sequences; roughly 14% of them were singletons. Of the sample, 0.79% falls within the top ten clones.

The material was PBMCs, obtained before TCRalphabeta/CD19-depleted stem cell transplant. The receptors derive from a girl under 10 years old with congenital amegakaryocytic thrombocytopenia, due to receive a stem cell transplant.

This clonotype was detected ten times or more. This chain links TRBV29-1 with TRBJ2-3; 10 positions match TRBD2. The CDR3 totals 13 residues. Germline trimming cut 7 bases from V and 5 bases from J; bases unmatched to any gene: 6. In germline, CDR1 is SQVTM, CDR2 ANQGSEA. CDR3 sequence: CSGQREGIDTQYF. The CDR3 DNA is TGCAGCGGCCAGCGGGAGGGGATAGATACGCAGTATTTT.

J is TRBJ2-1 and V is TRBV20-1, with D unresolved. CDR3 size: 15 residues. CDR1 is DFQATT, CDR2 SNEGSKA, per germline (reference sequence). The V gene lost 4 bases and the J gene lost 4 bases, with 17 bases spanning the gap. Here the CDR3 reads CSATDSSRPYNEQFF. For the CDR3, the DNA is TGCAGTGCTACAGACTCCTCCCGACCATACAATGAGCAGTTCTTC.

This clonotype has just a few counts. J is TRBJ2-3 and V is TRBV10-3; 10 bases agree with TRBD1. This CDR3 is built from 14 residues. V shed 7 bases and J 0 bases; nucleotides not matched to a gene: 1. Germline CDR1 ENHRY, CDR2 SYGVKD. CDR3 protein: CAIMDRGSTDTQYF. The CDR3 nucleotides read TGTGCCATCATGGACAGGGGGAGCACAGATACGCAGTATTTT.

CDR3 sequence: CASSLWGPNQPQHF. In nucleotides, the CDR3 is TGTGCCAGCAGCTTATGGGGCCCCAATCAGCCCCAGCATTTT. This rearrangement joins TRBV5-5 to TRBJ1-5, with TRBD1 as a possible D gene (5 bases). V gave up 2 bases and J gave up 3 bases, with 9 bases separating them. Germline V gene sequence: CDR1 SGHKS, CDR2 YYEKEE (reference sequence). This CDR3 has 14 amino acids.

This clonotype was observed at least ten times. This chain uses TRBV11-2 with TRBJ1-2; D is undetermined. Trimming stripped 5 bases from V and 4 bases from J, with 29 bases between. This CDR3 comprises 19 residues. Germline-derived CDR1 and CDR2 are SGHAT and FQNNGV. CDR3 in DNA: TGTGCCAGCAGCCCAGTGTGGGTTGGCAGGAGATCCTCCCTCTATGGCTACACCTTC. Its translation: CASSPVWVGRRSSLYGYTF.

J is TRBJ1-2 and V is TRBV5-1; D is unclear. CDR3 length equals 13 residues. In germline, CDR1 is SGHRS, CDR2 YFSETQ. Trimming removed 8 bases from V and 8 bases from J, with 19 bases in between. The CDR3 nucleotides are TGCGCCAGTCGAGAGCCCTTCCGGGTCGGCTACACCTTC. It is translated as CASREPFRVGYTF. The complete variable domain, with remaining parts taken from reference TRBV5-1 and TRBJ1-2, reads KAGVTQTPRYLIKTRGQQVTLSCSPISGHRSVSWYQQTPGQGLQFLFEYFSETQRNKGNFPGRFSGRQFSNSRSEMNVSTLELGDSALYLCASREPFRVGYTFGSGTRLTVV.

Many counts were recorded for this clonotype. V usage is TRBV5-8 and J usage is TRBJ1-1, with D hard to call. The CDR3 covers 10 residues. V was shortened by 2 bases and J by 8 bases, with 4 bases between the two germline ends. Germline CDR1 reads SGHTS; CDR2 reads YDEGEE. Here the CDR3 reads CASSLYEAFF. The CDR3 bases are TGTGCCAGCAGCTTATACGAAGCTTTCTTT.

This clonotype was recorded at least ten times. This CDR3 reads CASSQTGEPTYEQYF. CDR3 coding DNA: TGTGCCAGCAGCCAGACAGGGGAGCCGACCTACGAGCAGTACTTC. The rearrangement uses TRBV7-6 and TRBJ2-7, with 8 bases aligning to TRBD1. Germline lookup yields CDR1 SGHVS and CDR2 FNYEAQ. The CDR3 has 15 amino acids. J gave up 2 bases and V 5 bases, and 8 bases lay outside the gene matches.

In its sample, this clonotype was seen a few times. V is TRBV29-1 and J is TRBJ2-5; unclear D gene. Germline loops: CDR1 SQVTM, CDR2 ANQGSEA. The CDR3 is 11 amino acids. V was clipped by 5 bases and J by 2 bases, with 6 bases between them. CDR3 protein: CSVRVQETQYF. The DNA for the CDR3 is TGCAGCGTTCGGGTTCAAGAGACCCAGTACTTC.

In this sample, this clonotype turned up a few times. The CDR3 loop is CASLFQGRVSNEQFF. The CDR3 DNA is TGTGCCAGCCTCTTCCAGGGGCGAGTATCCAATGAGCAGTTCTTC. The V call is TRBV7-9, the J call TRBJ2-1, with a weak D call TRBD1 (6 bases). Germline V lookup: CDR1 SEHNR, CDR2 FQNEAQ (reference sequence). Trimming cost V 8 bases and J 6 bases, with 20 bases left between them. The CDR3 loop spans 15 amino acids.

The chain combines TRBV5-1 with TRBJ2-5; possible D gene TRBD1, 7 bases. The CDR3 has 15 residues. Germline V gene data show CDR1 as SGHRS and CDR2 as YFSETQ. Trimming stripped 7 bases from V and 0 bases from J, with 16 bases between. The CDR3 reads CASGGGLPYQETQYF. The CDR3 nucleotides read TGCGCCAGCGGAGGGGGCCTTCCGTACCAAGAGACCCAGTACTTC.

This clonotype appeared many times. This sequence joins TRBV12-3 or TRBV12-4 and TRBJ2-2; maybe TRBD1 (5 bases). This CDR3 has 15 amino acids. V was clipped by 6 bases and J by 1 base, with 12 bases between them. The DNA of the CDR3 is TGTGCCAGCAGCCTATCCAGGGTGAACACCGGGGAGCTGTTTTTT. Its translation: CASSLSRVNTGELFF.

At least ten counts were recorded for this clonotype. V usage is TRBV29-1 and J usage is TRBJ2-1; 10 bases align to TRBD2. The V gene's germline CDR1 is SQVTM and CDR2 ANQGSEA. The CDR3 totals 13 residues. V gave up 5 bases and J gave up 9 bases; unmatched junction bases: 7. In DNA form, the CDR3 reads TGCAGCGTTTCTAGCGGGAGTTTAGGTGAGCAGTTCTTC. Amino acid sequence: CSVSSGSLGEQFF.

The chain is built from TRBV20-1 and TRBJ2-5; possible D gene TRBD1, 6 bases. V was pared by 3 bases and J by 2 bases, with 13 bases between. Germline CDR1 reads DFQATT; CDR2 reads SNEGSKA (reference sequence). The CDR3 has 14 residues. CDR3 sequence: CSASDQGWQETQYF. The CDR3 DNA follows: TGCAGTGCTAGTGATCAGGGGTGGCAAGAGACCCAGTACTTC.

This clonotype has at least ten counts. This CDR3 is CSARDGAKDTQYF. The CDR3 coding sequence is TGCAGTGCTAGAGATGGCGCGAAGGATACGCAGTATTTT. The V call is TRBV20-1, the J call TRBJ2-3, with D uncertain. The CDR3 spans 13 residues. Germline values: CDR1 DFQATT, CDR2 SNEGSKA (reference sequence). The V end was cut by 0 bases, the J end by 6 bases, with 10 bases between.

A few counts support this clonotype. This chain joins TRBV20-1 and TRBJ2-1; 11 bases fit TRBD2. Per germline, CDR1 DFQATT and CDR2 SNEGSKA (reference sequence). V dropped 6 bases and J dropped 9; count of bases not matched to a gene: 10. There are 14 residues in the CDR3. The CDR3 DNA is TGCAGTGCATATAGCGGGAGGGCCAAGGGTGAGCAGTTCTTC. Its protein product is CSAYSGRAKGEQFF.

This clonotype was seen at least ten times. The gene calls are TRBV5-1 and TRBJ2-7, with TRBD1 identical over 11 bases. The junction had 7 bases not matched to a gene; V was cut back by 5 bases and J by 3 bases. This CDR3 region has 15 residues. The germline gives CDR1 SGHRS, CDR2 YFSETQ. CDR3 nucleotide sequence: TGCGCCAGCAGATACGGACAGGGGGCTGTCTACGAGCAGTACTTC. It is translated as CASRYGQGAVYEQYF.